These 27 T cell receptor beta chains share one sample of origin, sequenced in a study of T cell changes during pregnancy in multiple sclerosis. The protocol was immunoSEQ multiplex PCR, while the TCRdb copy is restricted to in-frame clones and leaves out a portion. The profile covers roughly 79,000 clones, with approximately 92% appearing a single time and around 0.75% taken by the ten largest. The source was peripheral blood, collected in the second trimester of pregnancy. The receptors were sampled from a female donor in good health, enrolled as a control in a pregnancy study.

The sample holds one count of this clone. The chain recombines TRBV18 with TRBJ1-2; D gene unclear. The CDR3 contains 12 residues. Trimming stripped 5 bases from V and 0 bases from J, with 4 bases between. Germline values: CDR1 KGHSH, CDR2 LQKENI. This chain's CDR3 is CASSAANYGYTF. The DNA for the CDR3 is TGTGCCAGCTCAGCAGCTAACTATGGCTACACCTTC. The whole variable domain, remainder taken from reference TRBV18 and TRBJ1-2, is NAGVMQNPRHLVRRRGQEARLRCSPMKGHSHVYWYRQLPEEGLKFMVYLQKENIIDESGMPKERFSAEFPKEGPSILRIQQVVRGDSAAYFCASSAANYGYTFGSGTRLTVV.

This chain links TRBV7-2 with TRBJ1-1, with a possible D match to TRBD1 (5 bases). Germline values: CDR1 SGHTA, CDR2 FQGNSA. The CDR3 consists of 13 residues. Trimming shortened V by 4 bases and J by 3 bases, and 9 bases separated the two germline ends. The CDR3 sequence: CASSSTGYTEAFF. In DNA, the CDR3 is TGTGCCAGCAGCTCTACAGGATACACTGAAGCTTTCTTT.

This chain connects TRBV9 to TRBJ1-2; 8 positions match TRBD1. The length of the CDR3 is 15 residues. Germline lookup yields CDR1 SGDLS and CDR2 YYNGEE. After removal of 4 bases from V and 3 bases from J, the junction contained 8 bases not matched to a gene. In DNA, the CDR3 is TGTGCCAGCAGCCCGGACAGGGTCAACTACTATGGCTACACCTTC. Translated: CASSPDRVNYYGYTF. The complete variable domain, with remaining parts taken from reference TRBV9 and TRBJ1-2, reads DSGVTQTPKHLITATGQRVTLRCSPRSGDLSVYWYQQSLDQGLQFLIQYYNGEERAKGNILERFSAQQFPDLHSELNLSSLELGDSALYFCASSPDRVNYYGYTFGSGTRLTVV.

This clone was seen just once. The CDR3 bases are TGTGCCAGCAGCTTAGGCCCCCAGGGGGGCAATCAGCCCCAGCATTTT. Translating gives CASSLGPQGGNQPQHF. V usage is TRBV7-9 and J usage is TRBJ1-5, with 7 bases identical to TRBD1. The CDR3 runs to 16 residues. V was pared by 1 base and J by 2 bases, with 5 bases of the junction left unmatched. CDR1 and CDR2 (germline): SEHNR, FQNEAQ (reference sequence).

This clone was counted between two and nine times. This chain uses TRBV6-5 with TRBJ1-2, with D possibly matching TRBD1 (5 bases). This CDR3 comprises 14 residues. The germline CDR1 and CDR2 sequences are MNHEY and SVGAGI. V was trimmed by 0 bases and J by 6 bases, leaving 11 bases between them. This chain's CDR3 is CASSYSTTGDGYTF. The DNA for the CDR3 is TGTGCCAGCAGTTACTCGACTACGGGGGATGGCTACACCTTC.

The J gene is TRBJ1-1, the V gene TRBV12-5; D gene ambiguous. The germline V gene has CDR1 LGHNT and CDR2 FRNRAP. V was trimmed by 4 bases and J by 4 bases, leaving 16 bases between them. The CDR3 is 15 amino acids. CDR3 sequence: CASGSPPGVGTEAFF. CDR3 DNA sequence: TGTGCTAGTGGTTCGCCCCCGGGAGTGGGCACTGAAGCTTTCTTT.

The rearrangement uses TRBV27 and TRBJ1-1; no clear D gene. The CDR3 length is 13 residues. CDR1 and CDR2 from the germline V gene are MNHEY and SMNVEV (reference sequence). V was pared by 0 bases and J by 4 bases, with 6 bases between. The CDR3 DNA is TGTGCCAGCAGTTTATCGCGTTCCACTGAAGCTTTCTTT. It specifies CASSLSRSTEAFF.

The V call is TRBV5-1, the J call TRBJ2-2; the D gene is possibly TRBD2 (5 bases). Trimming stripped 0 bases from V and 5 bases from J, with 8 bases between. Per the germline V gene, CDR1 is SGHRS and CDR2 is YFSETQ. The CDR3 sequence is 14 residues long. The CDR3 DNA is TGCGCCAGCAGCTTGGGTCCGGGGACCGGGGAGCTGTTTTTT. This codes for CASSLGPGTGELFF.

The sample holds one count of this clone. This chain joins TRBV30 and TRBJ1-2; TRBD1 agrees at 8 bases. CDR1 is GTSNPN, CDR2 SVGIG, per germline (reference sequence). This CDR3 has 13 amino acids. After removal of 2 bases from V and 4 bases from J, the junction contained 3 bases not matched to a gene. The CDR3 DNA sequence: TGTGCCTGGAGTATTCAGGGGGCCTATGGCTACACCTTC. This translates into CAWSIQGAYGYTF.

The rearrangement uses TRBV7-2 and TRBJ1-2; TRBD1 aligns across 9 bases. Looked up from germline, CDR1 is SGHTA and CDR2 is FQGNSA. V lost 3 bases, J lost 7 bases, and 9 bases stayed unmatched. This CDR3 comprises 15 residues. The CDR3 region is CASSLDRGLIFGYTF. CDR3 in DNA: TGTGCCAGCAGCTTGGACAGGGGATTAATCTTTGGCTACACCTTC.

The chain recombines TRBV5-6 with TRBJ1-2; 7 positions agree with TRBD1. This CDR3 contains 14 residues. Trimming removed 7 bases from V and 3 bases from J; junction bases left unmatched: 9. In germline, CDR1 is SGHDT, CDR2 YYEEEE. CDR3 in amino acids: CASRLGQIDYGYTF. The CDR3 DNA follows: TGTGCCAGCCGATTGGGACAGATAGACTATGGCTACACCTTC.

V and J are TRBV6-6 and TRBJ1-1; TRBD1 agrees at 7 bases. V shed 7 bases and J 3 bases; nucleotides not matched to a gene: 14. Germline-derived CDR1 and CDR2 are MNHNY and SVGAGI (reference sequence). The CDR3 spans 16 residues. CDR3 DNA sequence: TGTGCCAGCACCACCGATCGGCTAGGGGGCCACACTGAAGCTTTCTTT. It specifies CASTTDRLGGHTEAFF.

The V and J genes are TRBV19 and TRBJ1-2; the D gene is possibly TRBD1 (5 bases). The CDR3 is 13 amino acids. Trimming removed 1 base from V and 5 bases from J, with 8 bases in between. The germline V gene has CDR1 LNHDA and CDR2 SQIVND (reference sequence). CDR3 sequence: CASSIGGAYGYTF. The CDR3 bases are TGTGCCAGTAGTATAGGCGGGGCTTATGGCTACACCTTC.

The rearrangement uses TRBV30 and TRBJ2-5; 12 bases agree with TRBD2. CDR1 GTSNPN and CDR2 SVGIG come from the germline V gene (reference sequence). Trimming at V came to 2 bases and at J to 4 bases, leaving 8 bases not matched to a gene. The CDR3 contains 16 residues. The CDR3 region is CAWSPGTSGGRETQYF. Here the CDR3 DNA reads TGTGCCTGGAGTCCCGGCACTAGCGGGGGGCGAGAGACCCAGTACTTC.

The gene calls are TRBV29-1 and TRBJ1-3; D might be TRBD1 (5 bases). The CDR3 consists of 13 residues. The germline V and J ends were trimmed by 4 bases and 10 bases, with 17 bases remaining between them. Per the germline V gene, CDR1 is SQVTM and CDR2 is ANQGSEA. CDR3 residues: CSVVLSAGGTIYF. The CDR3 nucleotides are TGCAGCGTTGTGCTGAGTGCCGGGGGGACCATATATTTT.

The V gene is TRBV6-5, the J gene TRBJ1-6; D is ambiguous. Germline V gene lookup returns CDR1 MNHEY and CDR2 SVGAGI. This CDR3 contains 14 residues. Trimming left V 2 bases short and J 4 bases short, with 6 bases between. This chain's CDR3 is CASSYRRYNSPLHF. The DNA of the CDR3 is TGTGCCAGCAGTTACCGCAGGTATAATTCACCCCTCCACTTT.

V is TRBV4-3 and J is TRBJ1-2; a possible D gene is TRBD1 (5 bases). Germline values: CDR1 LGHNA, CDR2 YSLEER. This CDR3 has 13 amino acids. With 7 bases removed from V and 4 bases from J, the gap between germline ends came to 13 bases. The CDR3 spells CASNAGLGYGYTF. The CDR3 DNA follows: TGCGCCAGCAACGCAGGGTTGGGCTATGGCTACACCTTC.

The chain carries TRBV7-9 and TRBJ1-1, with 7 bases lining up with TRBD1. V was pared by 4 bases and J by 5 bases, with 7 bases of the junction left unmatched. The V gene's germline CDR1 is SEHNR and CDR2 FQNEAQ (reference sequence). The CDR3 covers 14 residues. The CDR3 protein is CASSSRDRGTEAFF. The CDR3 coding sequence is TGTGCCAGCAGCTCTAGGGACAGAGGGACTGAAGCTTTCTTT.

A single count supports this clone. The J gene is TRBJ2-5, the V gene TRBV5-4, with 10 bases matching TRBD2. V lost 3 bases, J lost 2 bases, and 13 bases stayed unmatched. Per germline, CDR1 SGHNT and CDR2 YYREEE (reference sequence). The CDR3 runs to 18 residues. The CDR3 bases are TGTGCCAGCAGCTATGACGGGCTAGCGGGGGACACACAAGAGACCCAGTACTTC. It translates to CASSYDGLAGDTQETQYF.

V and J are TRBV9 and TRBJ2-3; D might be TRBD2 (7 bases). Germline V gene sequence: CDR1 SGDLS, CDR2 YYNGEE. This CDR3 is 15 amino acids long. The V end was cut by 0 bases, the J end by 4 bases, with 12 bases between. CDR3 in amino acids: CASSVGGGGADTQYF. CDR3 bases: TGTGCCAGCAGCGTAGGGGGCGGGGGCGCAGATACGCAGTATTTT.

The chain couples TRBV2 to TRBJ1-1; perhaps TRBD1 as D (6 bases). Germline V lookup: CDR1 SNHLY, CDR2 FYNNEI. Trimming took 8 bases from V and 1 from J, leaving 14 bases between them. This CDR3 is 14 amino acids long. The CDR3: CASGPRTENTEAFF. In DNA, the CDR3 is TGTGCCAGCGGACCTCGGACAGAGAACACTGAAGCTTTCTTT.

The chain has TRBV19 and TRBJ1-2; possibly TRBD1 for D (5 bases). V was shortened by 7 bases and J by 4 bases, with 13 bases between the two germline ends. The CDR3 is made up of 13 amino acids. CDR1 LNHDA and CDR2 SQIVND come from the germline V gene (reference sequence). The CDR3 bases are TGTGCCAGTACTGGGGAAGGGGCCTATGGCTACACCTTC. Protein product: CASTGEGAYGYTF.

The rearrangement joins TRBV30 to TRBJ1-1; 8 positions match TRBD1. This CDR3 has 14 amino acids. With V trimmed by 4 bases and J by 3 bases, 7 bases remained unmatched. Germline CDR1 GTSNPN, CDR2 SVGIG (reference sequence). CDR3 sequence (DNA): TGTGCCTGGAACCCCAGGGGGCCCGACACTGAAGCTTTCTTT. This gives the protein CAWNPRGPDTEAFF.

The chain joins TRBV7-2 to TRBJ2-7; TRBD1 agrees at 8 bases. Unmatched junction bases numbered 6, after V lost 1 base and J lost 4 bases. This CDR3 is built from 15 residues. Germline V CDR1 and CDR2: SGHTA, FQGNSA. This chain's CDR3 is CASSLEWTGSYEQYF. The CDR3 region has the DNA TGTGCCAGCAGCTTAGAGTGGACAGGGAGTTACGAGCAGTACTTC.

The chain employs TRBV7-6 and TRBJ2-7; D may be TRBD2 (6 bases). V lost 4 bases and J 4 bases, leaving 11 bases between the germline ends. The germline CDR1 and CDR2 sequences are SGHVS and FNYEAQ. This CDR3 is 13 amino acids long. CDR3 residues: CASSSGTFYEQYF. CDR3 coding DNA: TGTGCCAGCAGCTCCGGGACTTTTTACGAGCAGTACTTC.

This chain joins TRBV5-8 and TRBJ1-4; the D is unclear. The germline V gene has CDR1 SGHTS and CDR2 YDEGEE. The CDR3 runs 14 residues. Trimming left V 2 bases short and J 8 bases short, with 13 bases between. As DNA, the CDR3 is TGTGCCAGCAGCTTCTCTGGAGGCGAGGAAAAACTGTTTTTT. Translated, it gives CASSFSGGEEKLFF.

The CDR3 DNA reads as TGTGCCACCAGCAGAGGCAGGGGCTCTGGAAACACCATATATTTT. Translating it yields CATSRGRGSGNTIYF. The chain uses TRBV15 and TRBJ1-3; D possibly corresponds to TRBD1 (6 bases). Germline assignment: CDR1 LNHNV and CDR2 YYDKDF (reference sequence). CDR3 length: 15 amino acids. V was shortened by 1 base and J by 0 bases, with 7 bases between the two germline ends.